This paragraph covers one T cell receptor (beta chain) sequence. The antigen is undetermined. Coverage ceases 3 residues before the CDR3 finishes, and the germline J gene fills in the end. The data belong to a study of T cell clonality in common variable immunodeficiency. Study findings and constraints: Fewer TCRbeta clones were shared among CVID subjects than controls. T cell subpopulation sequencing would be needed to explain CVID clonality.

Heparinized whole blood, 5 to 8 ml, came from each donor. CDR3 length equals 14 residues. In germline, CDR1 is SGHNT, CDR2 YYREEE (reference sequence). Losses at the gene ends were 5 bases for V and 4 bases for J; bases not matched to a gene: 6. Libraries were prepared by immunoSEQ multiplex PCR; TCRdb keeps only in-frame clonotypes and omits some of them. The sample was found to contain roughly 60,000 clones, and every one recurs. This clonotype originated in a person aged 18 to 75 in good health. The sequenced material came from peripheral blood mononuclear cells. The chain uses TRBV5-4 and TRBJ2-1, with 7 bases identical to TRBD1. CDR3 protein: CASRLGGAYNEQFF. CDR3 bases read: TGTGCCAGCAGGTTAGGGGGCGCGTACAATGAG.